This T cell receptor (beta chain) derives from a study of blood T cell repertoires in COVID-19. Across the study: Material from acute and convalescent COVID-19 was sourced from the United States, Italy and Spain.

Trimming took 2 bases from V and 2 from J, leaving 7 bases between them. The CDR3 is 13 amino acids. Germline CDR1 and CDR2: MDHEN and SYDVKM. TCRdb keeps only in-frame clones here, not all; method: immunoSEQ multiplex PCR. The sample lists tens of thousands of clones, approximately 90% occurring once. The TCR sequence derives from a human donor with active COVID-19. The donor label of this sample is uncertain. Sample: peripheral blood. The chain has TRBV28 and TRBJ2-7; TRBD2 might be the D (6 bases). The DNA of the CDR3 is TGTGCCAGCAGTTTAGGGGGGACCTACGAGCAGTACTTC. Translation gives CASSLGGTYEQYF.